Presented here are 10 T cell receptor beta chains from one specimen sequenced in a study of CD4+ T cells in melanoma (dated by TCRdb to 2022 to 2024). The receptor library was made with the immunoSEQ multiplex PCR assay. Imported from immuneACCESS, the table was reduced by TCRdb to in-frame sequences with V and J called. These copies leave out some clones; in studies compared against another copy, an unresolved V gene accounts for under half, and the cause of the remainder is not known. For this sample there are about 14,000 clones; less than 85% appear just once. Roughly 11% of the sample is in the top ten clones. Input material: cells from a culture (not recorded whether cultured in vitro). These receptors were taken from a human donor with melanoma.

In its sample, this clone was seen a few times. The chain's CDR3 is CASSGQGVSPLHF. The CDR3 bases are TGTGCCAGCAGTGGACAGGGGGTTTCACCCCTCCACTTT. The chain uses TRBV6-1 and TRBJ1-6, with 9 bases lining up with TRBD1. Losses at the gene ends were 4 bases for V and 9 bases for J; bases not matched to a gene: 1. CDR1 and CDR2 from the germline V gene are MNHNS and SASEGT. CDR3 size: 13 residues.

This chain connects TRBV5-5 to TRBJ1-4, with unresolved D. This CDR3 spans 14 amino acids. Germline CDR1 is SGHKS and CDR2 is YYEKEE (reference sequence). Trimming shortened V by 1 base and J by 0 bases, and 4 bases separated the two germline ends. CDR3 in amino acids: CASSLRATNEKLFF. The CDR3 DNA sequence: TGTGCCAGCAGCTTGCGTGCAACTAATGAAAAACTGTTTTTT.

The J gene is TRBJ1-5, the V gene TRBV2, with TRBD1 matching 8 bases. The CDR3 covers 14 residues. Germline assignment: CDR1 SNHLY and CDR2 FYNNEI. V shed 1 base, J shed 5 bases, and the junction held 1 base outside the gene matches. CDR3: CASSEEQGDQPQHF. CDR3 DNA: TGTGCCAGCAGTGAAGAACAGGGGGATCAGCCCCAGCATTTT.

CDR3 sequence reads: CAWSDRRFTDTQYF. As DNA, the CDR3 is TGTGCCTGGAGTGACAGGCGATTCACAGATACGCAGTATTTT. The chain has TRBV30 and TRBJ2-3; the D gene is possibly TRBD1 (5 bases). The V end lost 1 base, the J end lost 2 bases, and 10 bases lay between the germline ends. Germline V gene data show CDR1 as GTSNPN and CDR2 as SVGIG (reference sequence). The CDR3 extends over 14 amino acids.

This clone is a singleton in its sample. The V call is TRBV7-2, the J call TRBJ2-2; tentative D call: TRBD2 (5 bases). V was clipped by 5 bases and J by 1 base, with 8 bases between them. This CDR3 has 14 amino acids. Germline V lookup: CDR1 SGHTA, CDR2 FQGNSA. The CDR3 sequence is CASSARGNTGELFF. CDR3 DNA sequence: TGTGCCAGCAGCGCCCGGGGGAACACCGGGGAGCTGTTTTTT.

The chain is built from TRBV7-2 and TRBJ2-5, with 7 bases identical to TRBD2. Losses at the gene ends were 1 base for V and 5 bases for J; bases not matched to a gene: 13. The germline gives CDR1 SGHTA, CDR2 FQGNSA. This CDR3 contains 17 residues. CDR3 DNA sequence: TGTGCCAGCAGCTTAGAGCGGGGCCGGAGTTCGGGGGAGACCCAGTACTTC. This encodes CASSLERGRSSGETQYF.

The chain links TRBV6-5 to TRBJ2-7; D may match TRBD1 or TRBD2 (6 bases each). Germline CDR1 MNHEY, CDR2 SVGAGI. V dropped 4 bases and J dropped 7 bases, with 23 bases sitting between them. There are 16 residues in the CDR3. CDR3 in DNA: TGTGCCAGCAGTTGGGATGGGGGGACATCTATTGGAGAGCAGTACTTC. Translating it yields CASSWDGGTSIGEQYF.

V usage is TRBV29-1 and J usage is TRBJ2-1; D gene uncertain. The CDR3 runs 10 residues. V shed 7 bases and J shed 5 bases, with 6 bases lying between them. CDR1 is SQVTM, CDR2 ANQGSEA, per germline. In nucleotides, the CDR3 is TGCAGCGCTGGAGACAATGAGCAGTTCTTC. Its translation: CSAGDNEQFF.

This chain connects TRBV10-3 to TRBJ2-1; 9 nucleotides match TRBD1. J was trimmed by 7 bases and V by 8 bases; bases with no gene match: 6. The CDR3 extends over 13 amino acids. Germline CDR1 is ENHRY and CDR2 is SYGVKD. CDR3 in amino acids: CAILDRGRNEQFF. The DNA for the CDR3 is TGTGCCATCCTGGACAGGGGTAGAAATGAGCAGTTCTTC.

The rearrangement joins TRBV11-2 to TRBJ1-1; D gene unclear. In germline, CDR1 is SGHAT, CDR2 FQNNGV. The CDR3 sequence is 14 residues long. Trimming took off 3 bases at V and 5 bases at J, with 13 bases between the two ends. The DNA of the CDR3 is TGTGCCAGCAGCTTTTGGAGGCAAGGGACTGAAGCTTTCTTT. Protein: CASSFWRQGTEAFF.